This is a list of T cell receptor beta chains from one sample in a study of T cell responses to AZD1222 COVID-19 vaccine. Repertoires were generated with immunoSEQ multiplex PCR, while TCRdb's copy carries only in-frame clones and drops some. The repertoire holds 150,000 to 200,000 clones, roughly nine tenths seen once, with roughly 0.98% in the top ten. The specimen comprised peripheral blood, sampled 28 days after the second AZD1222 dose. The receptor set was obtained from an adult who received the AZD1222 COVID-19 vaccine. Both conserved end residues are part of each CDR3. D genes are given only for firm matches. Size is stated for part of the rows, as once, few or many counts, or as a class when the clone is expanded.

J: TRBJ1-1
V: TRBV18
D: -
size: -
length: 15
CDR3: CASSPGQSGNTEAFF
DNA: TGTGCCAGCTCACCCGGACAGTCGGGCAACACTGAAGCTTTCTTT

J: TRBJ1-1
V: TRBV12-3/TRBV12-4
D: -
size: -
length: 13
CDR3: CASSLIRSVRAFF
DNA: TGTGCCAGCAGTTTGATCCGGTCGGTTAGGGCTTTCTTT

J: TRBJ2-1
V: TRBV12-3/TRBV12-4
D: -
size: -
length: 11
CDR3: CASSLEGEQFF
DNA: TGTGCCAGCAGTTTGGAGGGCGAGCAGTTCTTC

J: TRBJ1-2
V: TRBV4-1
D: -
size: -
length: 18
CDR3: CASSPRSRDNYKNYGYTF
DNA: TGCGCCAGCAGCCCCAGATCCAGGGACAACTACAAGAACTATGGCTACACCTTC

J: TRBJ1-5
V: TRBV30
D: -
size: -
length: 13
CDR3: CAWSVRDGQPQHF
DNA: TGTGCCTGGAGTGTGAGGGACGGTCAGCCCCAGCATTTT

J: TRBJ2-3
V: TRBV2
D: TRBD2
size: -
length: 15
CDR3: CARTSGVNWADTQYF
DNA: TGTGCCAGGACTAGCGGGGTAAATTGGGCAGATACGCAGTATTTT

J: TRBJ2-7
V: TRBV6-6
D: TRBD1
size: -
length: 14
CDR3: CASSYFDRGHEQYF
DNA: TGTGCCAGCAGTTACTTCGACAGGGGACACGAGCAGTACTTC

J: TRBJ1-1
V: TRBV21-1
D: -
size: -
length: 15
CDR3: CASSNSGHLNTEAFF
DNA: TGTGCCAGCAGCAACTCGGGACACCTGAACACTGAAGCTTTCTTT

J: TRBJ1-4
V: TRBV5-4
D: -
size: -
length: 14
CDR3: CASSLRGGGEKLFF
DNA: TGTGCCAGCAGCTTGCGGGGAGGGGGTGAAAAACTGTTTTTT

J: TRBJ2-6
V: TRBV19
D: -
size: -
length: 14
CDR3: CATRVRSGANVLTF
DNA: TGTGCCACCCGGGTGAGATCTGGGGCCAACGTCCTGACTTTC

J: TRBJ1-1
V: TRBV7-8
D: -
size: -
length: 14
CDR3: CASSLGEGLTEAFF
DNA: TGTGCCAGCAGCTTAGGGGAGGGGCTCACTGAAGCTTTCTTT

J: TRBJ1-3
V: TRBV3-1/TRBV3-2
D: -
size: -
length: 16
CDR3: CASSPYEASSGNTIYF
DNA: TGTGCCAGCAGCCCCTACGAAGCGAGCTCTGGAAACACCATATATTTT

J: TRBJ2-1
V: TRBV30
D: TRBD2
size: -
length: 14
CDR3: CAWRAGGPNNEQFF
DNA: TGTGCCTGGAGGGCGGGGGGTCCCAACAATGAGCAGTTCTTC

J: TRBJ2-2
V: TRBV3-1/TRBV3-2
D: -
size: -
length: 16
CDR3: CASSWPGHLNTGELFF
DNA: TGTGCCAGCAGCTGGCCGGGACACTTAAACACCGGGGAGCTGTTTTTT

J: TRBJ1-2
V: TRBV3-1/TRBV3-2
D: -
size: -
length: 15
CDR3: CASSQNLGANYGYTF
DNA: TGTGCCAGCAGCCAAAATTTAGGGGCTAACTATGGCTACACCTTC

J: TRBJ2-2
V: TRBV2
D: -
size: -
length: 14
CDR3: CASSLDRNTGELFF
DNA: TGTGCCAGCAGCCTAGACAGGAACACCGGGGAGCTGTTTTTT

J: TRBJ2-2
V: TRBV12-3/TRBV12-4
D: -
size: -
length: 11
CDR3: CASSFLGELFF
DNA: TGTGCCAGCAGTTTCCTCGGGGAGCTGTTTTTT

J: TRBJ1-5
V: TRBV4-1
D: -
size: -
length: 14
CDR3: CASSQERAMGPQHF
DNA: TGCGCCAGCAGCCAAGAGCGGGCGATGGGGCCCCAGCATTTT

J: TRBJ2-5
V: TRBV4-2
D: TRBD2
size: -
length: 14
CDR3: CASSSRTSQETQYF
DNA: TGTGCCAGCAGCTCTCGGACTAGTCAAGAGACCCAGTACTTC

J: TRBJ1-3
V: TRBV12-5
D: -
size: once
length: 13
CDR3: CASGYTPGNTIYF
DNA: TGTGCTAGTGGTTATACCCCTGGAAACACCATATATTTT

J: TRBJ1-5
V: TRBV10-3
D: -
size: -
length: 16
CDR3: CAISEYAGVSNQPQHF
DNA: TGTGCCATCAGTGAGTATGCGGGGGTCAGCAATCAGCCCCAGCATTTT

J: TRBJ2-7
V: TRBV6-2/TRBV6-3
D: -
size: -
length: 13
CDR3: CASSSRISYEQYF
DNA: TGTGCCAGCAGTTCCAGGATTTCCTACGAGCAGTACTTC

J: TRBJ1-1
V: TRBV5-1
D: TRBD1
size: -
length: 17
CDR3: CASSLARDRVMNTEAFF
DNA: TGCGCCAGCAGCTTGGCCCGGGACAGGGTCATGAACACTGAAGCTTTCTTT

J: TRBJ2-5
V: TRBV5-1
D: -
size: -
length: 18
CDR3: CASSIGLALRGAPETQYF
DNA: TGCGCCAGCAGCATTGGCCTGGCTCTCCGGGGAGCCCCAGAGACCCAGTACTTC

J: TRBJ1-5
V: TRBV4-1
D: TRBD1
size: -
length: 16
CDR3: CASSHPDRGIIQPQHF
DNA: TGCGCCAGCAGCCACCCCGACAGGGGAATAATTCAGCCCCAGCATTTT

J: TRBJ2-7
V: TRBV30
D: -
size: -
length: 12
CDR3: CAWSEGQYEQYF
DNA: TGTGCCTGGAGTGAGGGGCAGTACGAGCAGTACTTC

J: TRBJ1-2
V: TRBV20-1
D: -
size: -
length: 14
CDR3: CSASPSDAAGGYTF
DNA: TGCAGTGCTAGTCCGTCCGACGCCGCAGGTGGCTACACCTTC

J: TRBJ1-5
V: TRBV7-2
D: -
size: -
length: 13
CDR3: CASSPLAGQPQHF
DNA: TGTGCCAGCAGCCCCTTGGCAGGGCAGCCCCAGCATTTT

J: TRBJ1-5
V: TRBV19
D: -
size: -
length: 12
CDR3: CASSIGYLAQHF
DNA: TGTGCCAGTAGTATAGGTTACTTGGCCCAGCATTTT

J: TRBJ2-7
V: TRBV18
D: -
size: -
length: 14
CDR3: CASCDGGIAYEQYF
DNA: TGTGCCAGCTGCGATGGGGGAATTGCTTACGAGCAGTACTTC

J: TRBJ2-3
V: TRBV15
D: TRBD2
size: -
length: 15
CDR3: CATGRLAGASGTQYF
DNA: TGTGCCACCGGAAGACTAGCGGGGGCCTCAGGGACGCAGTATTTT

J: TRBJ1-6
V: TRBV19
D: -
size: -
length: 14
CDR3: CASSIEAWDSPLHF
DNA: TGTGCCAGTAGTATTGAGGCTTGGGATTCACCCCTCCACTTT

J: TRBJ1-1
V: TRBV5-6
D: -
size: few
length: 16
CDR3: CASSQARGRTNTEAFF
DNA: TGTGCCAGCAGTCAGGCCAGGGGTCGGACGAACACTGAAGCTTTCTTT

J: TRBJ1-6
V: TRBV18
D: -
size: -
length: 18
CDR3: CASSSMRGVADYNSPLHF
DNA: TGTGCCAGCTCATCTATGAGAGGGGTAGCAGACTATAATTCACCCCTCCACTTT

J: TRBJ1-3
V: TRBV3-1/TRBV3-2
D: -
size: -
length: 15
CDR3: CASSQDFSSGNTIYF
DNA: TGTGCCAGCAGCCAAGATTTTAGCTCTGGAAACACCATATATTTT

J: TRBJ1-3
V: TRBV19
D: TRBD1
size: -
length: 15
CDR3: CASRTGQPSGNTIYF
DNA: TGTGCCAGTAGAACGGGACAGCCCTCTGGAAACACCATATATTTT

J: TRBJ1-6
V: TRBV2
D: TRBD1
size: -
length: 17
CDR3: CASSVSGGGFQNSPLHF
DNA: TGTGCCAGCAGTGTCTCAGGGGGGGGTTTTCAAAATTCACCCCTCCACTTT

J: TRBJ1-6
V: TRBV5-5
D: TRBD1
size: -
length: 15
CDR3: CASSSTGQSLSPLHF
DNA: TGTGCCAGCAGCTCTACGGGACAGTCCCTTTCACCCCTCCACTTT

J: TRBJ1-5
V: TRBV7-9
D: TRBD1
size: -
length: 14
CDR3: CASSEGQGHQPQHF
DNA: TGTGCCAGCAGCGAGGGACAGGGCCATCAGCCCCAGCATTTT

J: TRBJ1-2
V: TRBV6-5
D: -
size: -
length: 16
CDR3: CASSYGQRGIFYGYTF
DNA: TGTGCCAGCAGTTACGGTCAAAGGGGGATATTCTATGGCTACACCTTC

J: TRBJ1-1
V: TRBV3-1/TRBV3-2
D: -
size: -
length: 12
CDR3: CASSKMNTEAFF
DNA: TGTGCCAGCAGCAAAATGAACACTGAAGCTTTCTTT

J: TRBJ2-1
V: TRBV6-5
D: TRBD1
size: -
length: 13
CDR3: CASRRQGYNEQFF
DNA: TGTGCCAGCAGGAGACAGGGTTACAATGAGCAGTTCTTC

J: TRBJ1-2
V: TRBV5-1
D: TRBD1
size: -
length: 15
CDR3: CASTSGQGANYGYTF
DNA: TGCGCCAGCACCTCGGGACAGGGGGCCAACTATGGCTACACCTTC

J: TRBJ1-4
V: TRBV10-3
D: -
size: once
length: 13
CDR3: CASTTGGNEKLFF
DNA: TGTGCCAGTACGACAGGAGGTAATGAAAAACTGTTTTTT

J: TRBJ1-1
V: TRBV3-1/TRBV3-2
D: -
size: -
length: 13
CDR3: CASTPYVGTEAFF
DNA: TGTGCCAGCACCCCCTACGTTGGCACTGAAGCTTTCTTT

J: TRBJ2-5
V: TRBV6-2/TRBV6-3
D: -
size: once
length: 14
CDR3: CASSYRASGETQYF
DNA: TGTGCCAGCAGTTACAGGGCTAGTGGAGAGACCCAGTACTTC

J: TRBJ2-1
V: TRBV6-4
D: -
size: -
length: 13
CDR3: CASSEAEHNEQFF
DNA: TGTGCCAGCAGTGAAGCGGAACACAATGAGCAGTTCTTC

J: TRBJ1-5
V: TRBV10-3
D: TRBD1
size: -
length: 14
CDR3: CAISRDRDDQPQHF
DNA: TGTGCCATCAGTCGGGACAGGGATGATCAGCCCCAGCATTTT

J: TRBJ1-6
V: TRBV5-4
D: TRBD1
size: -
length: 15
CDR3: CASSSRGPGNSPLHF
DNA: TGTGCCAGCAGTTCCAGGGGGCCGGGGAATTCACCCCTCCACTTT

J: TRBJ2-3
V: TRBV29-1
D: TRBD1
size: -
length: 13
CDR3: CSARMADRDTQYF
DNA: TGCAGCGCCCGAATGGCGGACAGGGATACGCAGTATTTT

J: TRBJ1-1
V: TRBV11-2
D: -
size: -
length: 14
CDR3: CASSFGFMNTEAFF
DNA: TGTGCCAGCAGCTTTGGCTTCATGAACACTGAAGCTTTCTTT

J: TRBJ2-2
V: TRBV5-1
D: -
size: -
length: 14
CDR3: CASSPSLGTGELFF
DNA: TGCGCCAGCAGCCCCTCCCTGGGCACCGGGGAGCTGTTTTTT

J: TRBJ1-2
V: TRBV5-1
D: TRBD1
size: once
length: 14
CDR3: CASSSGQANYGYTF
DNA: TGCGCCAGCAGCTCTGGACAGGCTAACTATGGCTACACCTTC

J: TRBJ1-2
V: TRBV27
D: -
size: once
length: 15
CDR3: CASSLAGIANYGYTF
DNA: TGTGCCAGCAGTTTAGCAGGGATTGCTAACTATGGCTACACCTTC

J: TRBJ1-2
V: TRBV7-9
D: -
size: -
length: 14
CDR3: CASSLIPRNYGYTF
DNA: TGTGCCAGCAGCTTAATTCCCAGGAACTATGGCTACACCTTC

J: TRBJ1-1
V: TRBV6-5
D: -
size: -
length: 15
CDR3: CASSYAPGSNTEAFF
DNA: TGTGCCAGCAGCTACGCTCCGGGGTCGAACACTGAAGCTTTCTTT

J: TRBJ1-2
V: TRBV11-2
D: TRBD1
size: few
length: 16
CDR3: CASSITPTGGYYGYTF
DNA: TGTGCCAGCAGCATCACCCCGACAGGGGGCTACTATGGCTACACCTTC